This T cell receptor beta chain is drawn from a study of cytomegalovirus exposure and HLA in healthy donors. The study, taken as a whole, reports: Most observed TCR sequences were rare, whereas some public TCRs were detected in many donors. Reports credit the classifier with highly specific, highly sensitive diagnosis of cytomegalovirus status. Researchers reported from a later analysis that most CMV-associated TCR beta chains appeared HLA-restricted. Researchers left out some V segments, among them TRBV6-2 and TRBV6-3, as indistinguishable.

Remarks on this clone: Its specificity is unknown.

The V end was cut by 5 bases, the J end by 1 base, with 9 bases between. In germline, CDR1 is MNHNS, CDR2 SASEGT. The CDR3 loop spans 13 amino acids. Primers for the PCR totalled 60 Vbeta and 13 Jbeta. Generated by immunoSEQ multiplex PCR, the TCRdb table keeps only in-frame clones and is missing some. The table shows approximately 140,000 clones, with around 66% occurring only once. What was sequenced was PBMCs. This chain links TRBV6-1 with TRBJ2-7, with D possibly being TRBD1 (5 bases). The source is a woman between 55 and 75 years old in good health and CMV-seronegative. CDR3 in amino acids: CASSWTMSYEQYF. The CDR3 region has the DNA TGTGCCAGCAGTTGGACAATGTCCTACGAGCAGTACTTC.